Shown below are 17 T cell receptor beta chains from a single sample sequenced in a study of T cells in Graves' hyperthyroidism and ophthalmopathy. Amplification of TCR beta CDR3 regions used RNA as the template. A first-round RT-PCR of the TCR CDR3 used the HTBI primer set. TCRdb itself ran the multiplex PCR reads through MiXCR, one entry per CDR3 protein. The sample has over 700,000 distinct CDR3 sequences; over 15% are singletons. The sample comprised blood. These receptors originate from a woman aged 45 to 65 with Graves' hyperthyroidism that later progressed to Graves' ophthalmopathy.

Ten or more counts support this clonotype. The chain uses TRBV3-1 and TRBJ2-7, with 8 positions matching TRBD1. Germline V gene data show CDR1 as LGHDT and CDR2 as YNNKEL (reference sequence). With V trimmed by 7 bases and J by 1 base, 6 bases remained unmatched. The CDR3 is 14 residues long. CDR3 amino acids: CASTLGTGSYEQYF. CDR3 nucleotides: TGTGCCAGCACCCTTGGGACAGGTTCCTACGAGCAGTACTTC.

The chain joins TRBV3-1 to TRBJ1-5, with D unclear. Germline lookup yields CDR1 LGHDT and CDR2 YNNKEL (reference sequence). Trimming pared 1 base from V and 4 bases from J, leaving 11 bases between. The CDR3 is 15 amino acids. CDR3 loop: CASSQGKGRNQPQHF. The CDR3 DNA is TGTGCCAGCAGCCAAGGTAAGGGTAGGAATCAGCCCCAGCATTTT.

This clonotype came up once. This rearrangement joins TRBV29-1 to TRBJ2-2; D is unresolved. The V gene's germline CDR1 is SQVTM and CDR2 ANQGSEA. This CDR3 spans 19 amino acids. Trimming took off 2 bases at V and 1 base at J, with 23 bases between the two ends. CDR3 coding DNA: TGCAGCGTTGAAACCCCTTTTGATGGTATCACTTTGAACACCGGGGAGCTGTTTTTT. It codes for CSVETPFDGITLNTGELFF.

Of note for this clonotype: A much more abundant neighbour one base away suggests this may be a read error. This chain links TRBV6-2 or TRBV6-3 with TRBJ1-2; 8 bases fit TRBD1. The CDR3 has 15 amino acids. With V trimmed by 5 bases and J by 2 bases, 7 bases remained unmatched. CDR1 and CDR2 from the germline V gene are MNHEY and SVGEGT. CDR3 nucleotides: TGTGCCAGCAGTCTCTGGGCAGGGGGCAACTATGGCTACACCTTC. Amino acid sequence: CASSLWAGGNYGYTF.

This clonotype occurred a few times. V and J are TRBV9 and TRBJ1-3, with a tentative D call TRBD1 (5 bases). Germline values: CDR1 SGDLS, CDR2 YYNGEE. This CDR3 has 15 residues. V was pared by 0 bases and J by 7 bases, with 14 bases between. CDR3 region: CASSVGESGRNTIYF. Here the CDR3 DNA reads TGTGCCAGCAGCGTAGGCGAGTCAGGGAGGAACACCATATATTTT.

Many counts were recorded for this clonotype. The chain joins TRBV5-1 to TRBJ1-1; no clear D. Trimming took 4 bases from V and 5 from J, leaving 18 bases between them. Germline V gene data show CDR1 as SGHRS and CDR2 as YFSETQ. The CDR3 consists of 15 residues. CDR3 bases: TGCGCCAGCAGCACGGATGGGGTTGTGGGTACTGAAGCTTTCTTT. This translates into CASSTDGVVGTEAFF.

This clonotype was counted between two and nine times. The J gene is TRBJ2-3, the V gene TRBV10-3; D is perhaps TRBD1 (5 bases). Between the trimmed V and J ends, which lost 8 bases and 0 bases, there was a span of 9 bases. The CDR3 covers 13 residues. Germline V CDR1 and CDR2: ENHRY, SYGVKD. The CDR3 protein is CAILQGSTDTQYF. The CDR3 DNA reads TGTGCCATCCTGCAGGGAAGCACAGATACGCAGTATTTT.

This CDR3 is CASSLSRNKYYGYTF. CDR3 bases: TGTGCCAGCAGTTTATCCCGTAACAAATATTATGGCTACACCTTC. The V and J genes are TRBV27 and TRBJ1-2; D gene ambiguous. In germline, CDR1 is MNHEY, CDR2 SMNVEV (reference sequence). This CDR3 is 15 amino acids long. V lost 0 bases and J 5 bases, leaving 13 bases between the germline ends.

Only a few counts were recorded for this clonotype. The chain links TRBV12-3 or TRBV12-4 to TRBJ1-5, with no clear D. V was pared by 5 bases and J by 5 bases, with 7 bases between. This CDR3 has 12 amino acids. The CDR3 protein is CASSLVHQPQHF. CDR3 bases: TGTGCCAGCAGTCTGGTCCATCAGCCCCAGCATTTT.

This clonotype came up a few times. J is TRBJ2-7 and V is TRBV6-1, with TRBD2 as a possible D gene (5 bases). The CDR3 is 12 amino acids. Germline V lookup: CDR1 MNHNS, CDR2 SASEGT. Trimming took 6 bases from V and 7 from J, leaving 13 bases between them. The CDR3 bases are TGTGCCAGCAGCTCCGGGAATCGGGAGCAGTACTTC. Residues: CASSSGNREQYF.

In this sample, this clonotype turned up many times. The chain recombines TRBV12-3 or TRBV12-4 with TRBJ1-1; D unclear. This CDR3 has 14 amino acids. V lost 10 bases, J lost 2 bases, and 17 bases lay in between. Here the CDR3 DNA reads TGTGCCACCCTTCGCTTTAGCGGAAACACTGAAGCTTTCTTT. Protein: CATLRFSGNTEAFF.

V usage is TRBV9 and J usage is TRBJ2-1; D is possibly TRBD2 (6 bases). The V gene's germline CDR1 is SGDLS and CDR2 YYNGEE. Trimming left V 0 bases short and J 7 bases short, with 8 bases between. The CDR3 covers 13 residues. The CDR3 reads CASSVGGLNEQFF. The DNA of the CDR3 is TGTGCCAGCAGCGTAGGCGGACTAAATGAGCAGTTCTTC. The full variable domain, with the rest looked up from reference TRBV9 and TRBJ2-1, is DSGVTQTPKHLITATGQRVTLRCSPRSGDLSVYWYQQSLDQGLQFLIQYYNGEERAKGNILERFSAQQFPDLHSELNLSSLELGDSALYFCASSVGGLNEQFFGPGTRLTVL.

In this sample, this clonotype turned up many times. The chain couples TRBV7-9 to TRBJ1-1; tentatively, D is TRBD1 (5 bases). The V and J ends lost 1 base and 5 bases respectively, with 14 bases between them. CDR3 length equals 15 residues. CDR1 and CDR2 from the germline V gene are SEHNR and FQNEAQ (reference sequence). CDR3 region: CASSLGLGGRTEAFF. CDR3 DNA sequence: TGTGCCAGCAGCTTAGGTCTGGGGGGACGGACTGAAGCTTTCTTT.

This clonotype has at least ten counts. The chain is built from TRBV3-1 and TRBJ2-3, with a weak D call TRBD2 (6 bases). The CDR3 consists of 16 residues. Between the trimmed V and J ends, which lost 3 bases and 5 bases, there was a span of 18 bases. The germline V gene has CDR1 LGHDT and CDR2 YNNKEL (reference sequence). CDR3 amino acids: CASSQLLGPGGDTQYF. As DNA, the CDR3 is TGTGCCAGCAGCCAGCTACTCGGCCCCGGGGGAGATACGCAGTATTTT.

The rearrangement links TRBV5-6 to TRBJ1-2; TRBD1 matches at 9 bases. Germline trimming cut 4 bases from V and 1 base from J; bases unmatched to any gene: 11. Germline V gene lookup returns CDR1 SGHDT and CDR2 YYEEEE. The CDR3 length is 17 residues. CDR3 coding DNA: TGTGCCAGCAGCATCGGGACAGGGCGATCCATTAACTATGGCTACACCTTC. It codes for CASSIGTGRSINYGYTF.

V is TRBV4-1 and J is TRBJ2-7; tentative D call: TRBD1 (5 bases). The CDR3 totals 14 residues. The germline V gene has CDR1 MGHRA and CDR2 YSYEKL. Between the trimmed V and J ends, which lost 0 bases and 3 bases, there was a span of 9 bases. In DNA, the CDR3 is TGCGCCAGCAGCCAAGAACAGGCAGACTACGAGCAGTACTTC. Its translation is CASSQEQADYEQYF.

V is TRBV19 and J is TRBJ2-5; D tentatively fits TRBD1 or TRBD2 (5 bases each). Germline loops: CDR1 LNHDA, CDR2 SQIVND (reference sequence). V was pared by 7 bases and J by 1 base, with 16 bases between. The CDR3 extends over 15 amino acids. The CDR3, as DNA: TGTGCCAGTAATTCGAGGGACGCAGGCCAAGAGACCCAGTACTTC. Translating gives CASNSRDAGQETQYF.